A single sample is the source of the 22 T cell receptor beta chains below, sequenced in a study of cytomegalovirus exposure and HLA in healthy donors. PCR was performed using 60 Vbeta and 13 Jbeta primers. Sequencing was performed with immunoSEQ multiplex PCR; in TCRdb, only in-frame clones are kept and a portion is missing. There are roughly 190,000 clones in the sample; about an eighth occur only once, and approximately 7.8% lies in the top ten. The specimen sequenced was PBMCs. The receptor source for this set is a man aged 50-60 years in good health and CMV-seropositive.

This clone was counted between two and nine times. The V gene is TRBV30, the J gene TRBJ1-1, with a tentative D call TRBD1 (6 bases). This CDR3 is built from 10 residues. Trimming pared 4 bases from V and 10 bases from J, leaving 10 bases between. Germline values: CDR1 GTSNPN, CDR2 SVGIG (reference sequence). As DNA, the CDR3 is TGTGCCTGGACGGGGGGGCGAGCTTTCTTT. This encodes CAWTGGRAFF.

This clone occurred a few times. This sequence joins TRBV5-4 and TRBJ2-2, with TRBD1 as a possible D gene (5 bases). The CDR3 runs 15 residues. Germline CDR1 SGHNT, CDR2 YYREEE (reference sequence). Trimming took 3 bases from V and 0 from J, leaving 9 bases between them. The CDR3 protein is CASSSLTANTGELFF. Written as DNA, the CDR3 is TGTGCCAGCAGCTCCTTGACAGCGAACACCGGGGAGCTGTTTTTT.

This clone has just a few counts. The J gene is TRBJ1-1, the V gene TRBV4-1; weak D call: TRBD1 (6 bases). Germline assignment: CDR1 MGHRA and CDR2 YSYEKL. V was trimmed by 4 bases and J by 0 bases, leaving 15 bases between them. The CDR3 is 16 amino acids. The CDR3 reads CASSPELRGVNTEAFF. CDR3 nucleotide sequence: TGCGCCAGCAGCCCCGAACTCAGGGGTGTGAACACTGAAGCTTTCTTT.

The chain combines TRBV28 with TRBJ2-7, with D possibly TRBD2 on 5 matching bases. The CDR3 runs to 12 residues. From germline, CDR1 is MDHEN and CDR2 SYDVKM. The V end lost 5 bases, the J end lost 0 bases, and 5 bases lay between the germline ends. CDR3 nucleotides: TGTGCCAGCAGTGGGAGCTCCTACGAGCAGTACGTC. This sequence encodes CASSGSSYEQYV.

This clone has a handful of counts. The genes are TRBV27 and TRBJ1-3; D gene uncertain. V lost 0 bases to trimming and J lost 0 bases, with 6 bases between them. The CDR3 has 15 amino acids. Germline V gives CDR1 MNHEY, CDR2 SMNVEV (reference sequence). The CDR3 region has the DNA TGTGCCAGCAGTTTATCAGCCAACTCTGGAAACACCATATATTTT. It translates to CASSLSANSGNTIYF.

The rearrangement joins TRBV9 to TRBJ2-1; maybe TRBD1 (6 bases). CDR3 length equals 16 residues. The ends were cut back, 0 bases at V and 7 bases at J, with 17 bases in the middle. Germline CDR1 reads SGDLS; CDR2 reads YYNGEE. The CDR3 region has the DNA TGTGCCAGCAGCGTAGCAGGTTTGACAGGCGTAAATGAGCAGTTCTTC. Encoded protein: CASSVAGLTGVNEQFF.

The chain carries TRBV7-2 and TRBJ2-3, with TRBD2 matching 11 bases. V was clipped by 6 bases and J by 1 base; unmatched bases: 3. The CDR3 spans 15 residues. The V gene's germline CDR1 is SGHTA and CDR2 FQGNSA. CDR3 bases: TGTGCCAGCAGACCGACTAGCGGGGGCACAGATACGCAGTATTTT. Its translation: CASRPTSGGTDTQYF.

This clone has a handful of counts. CDR3 coding DNA: TGTGCCAGCAACCCTCAACAGGTTCATGAGCAGTTCTTC. Encoded protein: CASNPQQVHEQFF. The chain has TRBV2 and TRBJ2-1, with a tentative D call TRBD1 (5 bases). Trimming took off 7 bases at V and 8 bases at J, with 15 bases between the two ends. The CDR3 runs to 13 residues. The germline CDR1 and CDR2 sequences are SNHLY and FYNNEI.

A few counts support this clone. This chain connects TRBV12-5 to TRBJ2-6; the match to TRBD1 covers 10 bases. The CDR3 spans 16 residues. In germline, CDR1 is LGHNT, CDR2 FRNRAP. Trimming cost V 6 bases and J 2 bases; bases outside gene matches: 4. The chain's CDR3 is CASGLDRGTGANVLTF. Here the CDR3 DNA reads TGTGCTAGTGGCCTGGACAGGGGGACTGGGGCCAACGTCCTGACTTTC.

The J gene is TRBJ1-6, the V gene TRBV6-5; perhaps TRBD1 as D (6 bases). Between the trimmed V and J ends, which lost 11 bases and 10 bases, there was a span of 9 bases. The germline V gene has CDR1 MNHEY and CDR2 SVGAGI. The CDR3 totals 10 residues. The CDR3 loop reads CAAGQSPLHF. CDR3 nucleotides: TGTGCCGCAGGACAGTCACCCCTCCACTTT.

CDR3 sequence: CASTPTQGNYGYTF. The CDR3 bases are TGTGCCAGCACTCCGACCCAGGGAAACTATGGCTACACCTTC. This chain connects TRBV16 to TRBJ1-2; D is perhaps TRBD1 (5 bases). The CDR3 runs to 14 residues. Trimming took 7 bases from V and 2 from J, leaving 14 bases between them. Germline CDR1 reads KGHSY; CDR2 reads FQNENV. Looking up the rest from reference TRBV16 and TRBJ1-2 gives the full variable domain: GEEVAQTPKHLVRGEGQKAKLYCAPIKGHSYVFWYQQVLKNEFKFLISFQNENVFDETGMPKERFSAKCLPNSPCSLEIQATKLEDSAVYFCASTPTQGNYGYTFGSGTRLTVV.

This clone was seen only a few times. V and J are TRBV4-2 and TRBJ2-5, with D perhaps TRBD2 (6 bases). The CDR3 loop spans 20 amino acids. V lost 4 bases to trimming and J lost 4 bases, with 31 bases between them. Looked up from germline, CDR1 is LGHNA and CDR2 is YNFKEQ. CDR3 coding DNA: TGTGCCAGCAGCCCAGGCCCCGGGGGAGCCGGGACTGAAAGCGTAGAGACCCAGTACTTC. Translation: CASSPGPGGAGTESVETQYF.

This clone was seen a handful of times. The chain carries TRBV6-7 and TRBJ1-3; D perhaps matches TRBD1 (5 bases). TRBV6-7 is labeled an ORF, and its function is uncertain. The CDR3 extends over 14 amino acids. The V gene lost 8 bases and the J gene lost 2 bases, with 13 bases spanning the gap. The CDR3 bases are TGTGCCAGCCCCTCCAGGGTAACTGGAAACACCATATATTTT. Translated: CASPSRVTGNTIYF.

This sequence joins TRBV7-9 and TRBJ2-2; 9 positions agree with TRBD2. Germline CDR1 is SEHNR and CDR2 is FQNEAQ (reference sequence). The CDR3 runs 16 residues. J lost 5 bases, V lost 7 bases, and 11 bases had no gene match. The CDR3 DNA follows: TGTGCCAGCACCACCGGTCGGCTAGCGGGGACCGGGGAGCTGTTTTTT. Translation: CASTTGRLAGTGELFF.

This clone showed up just a few times. V and J are TRBV27 and TRBJ1-1, with D maybe TRBD1 (6 bases). Germline V gives CDR1 MNHEY, CDR2 SMNVEV (reference sequence). Trimming took off 2 bases at V and 10 bases at J, with 17 bases between the two ends. The CDR3 spans 14 residues. The CDR3 region has the DNA TGTGCCAGCAGTTTAAATGGGGACAATCTGTCAGCTTTCTTT. It codes for CASSLNGDNLSAFF.

The chain employs TRBV4-3 and TRBJ1-4, with D possibly matching TRBD1 (5 bases). Germline CDR1 LGHNA, CDR2 YSLEER. The CDR3 loop spans 19 amino acids. Trimming stripped 0 bases from V and 0 bases from J, with 17 bases between. CDR3 sequence reads: CASSQDPGRRGATNEKLFF. CDR3 DNA sequence: TGCGCCAGCAGCCAAGATCCGGGCAGGAGGGGAGCAACTAATGAAAAACTGTTTTTT.

This chain connects TRBV7-6 to TRBJ2-5, with a tentative D call TRBD2 (6 bases). Germline V CDR1 and CDR2: SGHVS, FNYEAQ. V lost 1 base and J 5 bases, leaving 20 bases between the germline ends. The CDR3 is 17 residues long. The chain's CDR3 is CASSLGESQGGIETQYF. The CDR3 nucleotides are TGTGCCAGCAGCTTAGGAGAGAGCCAGGGAGGAATTGAGACCCAGTACTTC.

The table lists this clone with a few counts. The J gene is TRBJ2-2, the V gene TRBV7-6, with 7 bases aligning to TRBD1. Germline values: CDR1 SGHVS, CDR2 FNYEAQ. This CDR3 is built from 17 residues. V shed 7 bases and J 3 bases; nucleotides not matched to a gene: 14. The CDR3 sequence is CASTKLMGQGDTGELFF. In nucleotides, the CDR3 is TGTGCCAGCACCAAACTAATGGGGCAGGGGGACACCGGGGAGCTGTTTTTT.

A few counts support this clone. V gene TRBV6-6 combines with J gene TRBJ1-6; no definite D call. The CDR3 runs to 16 residues. Trimming stripped 0 bases from V and 6 bases from J, with 12 bases between. Germline V gene lookup returns CDR1 MNHNY and CDR2 SVGAGI (reference sequence). CDR3 residues: CASSYSARSRNSPLHF. The CDR3 DNA sequence: TGTGCCAGCAGTTACTCAGCTAGGTCCCGTAATTCACCCCTCCACTTT.

The J gene is TRBJ1-4, the V gene TRBV18; D gene unclear. The length of the CDR3 is 16 residues. V lost 1 base and J lost 2, with 11 bases in between. CDR1 is KGHSH, CDR2 LQKENI, per germline. CDR3 nucleotides: TGTGCCAGCTCACCACTCGGACTCGGCACTAATGAAAAACTGTTTTTT. It specifies CASSPLGLGTNEKLFF.

The chain recombines TRBV10-2 with TRBJ2-4; 7 bases map to TRBD2. Germline V gene sequence: CDR1 WSHSY, CDR2 SAAADI. CDR3 length: 16 amino acids. The V and J ends lost 0 bases and 0 bases, in that order; junction bases with no gene match: 2. This CDR3 reads CASSESIAGAKNIQYF. The CDR3 DNA reads as TGCGCCAGCAGTGAGTCGATAGCGGGAGCCAAAAACATTCAGTACTTC.

A few counts support this clone. The CDR3 DNA sequence: TGTGCCAGCAGCCCCGACACTGAAGCTTTCTTT. Translation: CASSPDTEAFF. The chain joins TRBV11-2 to TRBJ1-1; D is unresolved. The length of the CDR3 is 11 residues. From germline, CDR1 is SGHAT and CDR2 FQNNGV. V was shortened by 5 bases and J by 3 bases, with 4 bases between the two germline ends.